This is a list of T cell receptor beta chains from one sample in a study of human T cells and chemical hapten exposure. TCRdb recomputed calls from the RACE reads with MiXCR, one row per CDR3 protein. The table shows tens of thousands of distinct CDR3 sequences, with over 8.5% occurring only once. This specimen was whole blood, taken in connection with sensitization to the hapten diphenylcyclopropenone (DPC). Receptors originate from a man aged 25 to 40 with alopecia areata. Some clones in this sample may be carry-over from other donors' samples. Each CDR3 is given with its conserved first and last residue. Each record gives: D gene, J gene, clone size, V gene, CDR3 DNA, CDR3 protein. A D gene is named only where the DNA matches it firmly. The size of a clone is reported for some rows only, either as once, few or many, or as a class for expanded clones.

NA | TRBJ2-2 | many | TRBV27 | TGTGCCAGCAGCCCCCCAAACACCGGGGAGCTGTTTTTT | CASSPPNTGELFF
TRBD2 | TRBJ2-4 | many | TRBV6-5 | TGTGCCAGCACAAAGCGGGAGGGATTCAAAAACATTCAGTACTTC | CASTKREGFKNIQYF
TRBD1 | TRBJ2-3 | NA | TRBV20-1 | TGCAGTGCTCCGGGACAGGGTTTAGGAAATGGCACAGATACGCAGTATTTT | CSAPGQGLGNGTDTQYF
NA | TRBJ1-2 | many | TRBV3-1 | TGTGCCAGCAGCCAATCGACGGATAACTATGGCTACACCTTC | CASSQSTDNYGYTF
TRBD2 | TRBJ2-1 | many | TRBV19 | TGTGCCAGTTCCAGCGGGAGGACGAACAATGAGCAGTTCTTC | CASSSGRTNNEQFF
NA | TRBJ1-1 | NA | TRBV20-1 | TGCAGTGCTAGGGTCGACTCTGAGGGCACTGAAGCTTTCTTT | CSARVDSEGTEAFF
NA | TRBJ2-2 | NA | TRBV5-5 | TGTGCCAGCAGCTTGGGCCTCGGGGAGCTGTTTTTT | CASSLGLGELFF
TRBD1 | TRBJ1-1 | many | TRBV12-3/TRBV12-4 | TGTGCCAGCAGTTTAGCGGGACAGGGGTCACCTGAAGCTTTCTTT | CASSLAGQGSPEAFF
NA | TRBJ2-3 | NA | TRBV20-1 | TGCAGTGCTAGAGATTCTGCCGCAGATACGCAGTATTTT | CSARDSAADTQYF
TRBD1 | TRBJ2-5 | NA | TRBV24-1 | TGTGCCACCAGTGATGGACAGGGGGCAGGGGAGACCCAGTACTTC | CATSDGQGAGETQYF
NA | TRBJ1-1 | many | TRBV20-1 | TGCAGTGCTTTAGGGGACTTGAACACTGAAGCTTTCTTT | CSALGDLNTEAFF
NA | TRBJ2-1 | many | TRBV4-1 | TGCGCCAGCAGCCAAGGAGGGAATGAGCAGTTCTTC | CASSQGGNEQFF
TRBD1 | TRBJ2-3 | few | TRBV6-2/TRBV6-3 | TGTGCCAGCAGGAGGGACGGGACAGGGGATGCAGATACGCAGTATTTT | CASRRDGTGDADTQYF
NA | TRBJ2-2 | few | TRBV20-1 | TGCAGTGCTAGAGATCTGGGTAGCACCGGGGAGCTGTTTTTT | CSARDLGSTGELFF
NA | TRBJ1-5 | NA | TRBV15 | TGTGCCACCAGCACCACAGGTCAGCCCCAGCATTTT | CATSTTGQPQHF
NA | TRBJ1-4 | medium-sized | TRBV29-1 | TGCAGCTGTATGTACTCCGGGAAAGAAAAACTGTTTTTT | CSCMYSGKEKLFF
TRBD1 | TRBJ2-5 | NA | TRBV7-2 | TGTGCCAGCAGCAGGGACAGGCAAGAGACCCAGTACTTC | CASSRDRQETQYF